Given below is one T cell receptor beta chain in context. Its antigen is still unknown. No base quality values were provided; no much bigger clone lies one nucleotide off. The sample is drawn from a study of cytomegalovirus exposure and HLA in healthy donors (dated by TCRdb to 2015 to 2018). Turning to the overall study: An earlier analysis of approximately 600 of the donors reported about 290 Gb of sequence data and around 120 million unique TCR beta sequences from roughly 180 million T cells. Roughly 320 gigabases of sequencing data and 70 million to 95 million unique TCR sequences made up an early release that covered approximately 620 HLA-typed donors. The genetic ancestry cluster associated with self-reported Caucasian donors included over 80% of the roughly 410 genotyped donors. The aim of the study was to test whether cataloging public T cell receptors could identify signatures of past pathogen exposure. The T cell repertoires of around 730 subjects were profiled by immunosequencing and related to cytomegalovirus serostatus. Along with the approximately 700-subject first cohort, a separate validation cohort of around 110 different subjects was used. The study combined high-throughput TCR immunosequencing, statistical association of individual TCRs with disease status, and machine learning to predict cytomegalovirus infection status. To study patterns of TCR occurrence, a later analysis re-analyzed previously published TCR beta repertoires from around 670 donors and added high-resolution HLA genotyping. Rather than drawing on any new phenotypic data, the later analysis identified candidate immune exposures from TCR beta sequences and the way those sequences occurred across donors. In an earlier analysis of roughly 600 of the donors, high-throughput TCR beta sequencing was used to judge whether each TCR beta V gene segment behaved as functional or pseudogenic. Donor age, sex, ethnicity and CMV serostatus were collected together with the repertoire data. Genome-wide SNP genotypes for about three fifths of the 666 donors were used in a later genetic analysis, which treated that subset as a discovery cohort. Every repertoire in the discovery cohort had been generated on one and the same sequencing platform. HLA typing included class I and class II loci at four-digit resolution. The number of donors typed differed by locus, with roughly 629-640 for A, B, C, DRB1 and DQB1, more than 500 for DQA1, 600 to 610 for DPA1, and 450 to 480 for DPB1. Roughly five DR-DQ haplotypes were treated as single units for association and clustering because of strong linkage in the cohort. Among 398 genotyped donors of the cohort, an average of approximately 240,000 unique TCR beta nucleotide sequences were sequenced per donor, around 20% of them non-productive.

Germline trimming: 5 bases from V, 5 bases from J; junction bases outside gene matches: 8. The CDR3 goes from the cysteine to the phenylalanine over 15 residues. Kept here is only the CDR3 DNA, which spans 45 bases and is read in frame from base 1. CDR1 LNHDA and CDR2 SQIVND are derived from the germline V gene (reference sequence). Study-wide findings and limitations: A group of highly shared sequence variants was considered likely to be a technical artifact of the sequencing pipeline. A total of fewer than 200 TCR beta chains were listed by the study as associated with cytomegalovirus. When HLA alleles, especially DR and DQ, strongly co-occurred, attributing TCR associations to individual alleles was difficult. In a later analysis, 16,951 TCR beta sequences were associated with specific HLA alleles at a false discovery rate of 0.05. Compared with equally common non-associated chains, HLA-associated TCR beta chains in a later analysis were more clonally expanded and had lower generation probabilities. V-gene and J-gene trimming of TCR beta chains was associated with a missense DCLRE1C variant in a later genetic analysis, and the association was replicated in an independent cohort. The only immune exposure information available for the cohort was CMV serostatus. Most TCR sequences were observed very rarely across donors, whereas some public TCRs were present in many individuals. A further reported finding was that TCR beta sequences accurately predicted the HLA-A and HLA-B alleles for most subjects in the first cohort. A later analysis found that TCR association rates varied across HLA loci, with DRB1 alleles showing the most associated TCRs and HLA-C alleles the fewest. The classifier was reported to diagnose cytomegalovirus status with high specificity and sensitivity in both the original and validation cohorts. Because HLA typing was unavailable for some donors at each locus, only the typed subset was used in association tests. In an earlier analysis of 500 to 650 of the donors, most TCR beta V segments appeared in productive rearrangements about 90% or about 30% of the time, broadly matching IMGT annotations. A later analysis found that most CMV-associated TCR beta chains appeared HLA-restricted, with HLA associations seemingly driven largely by CMV exposure. Linkage disequilibrium might explain the correlated functional status among segregating V segments, but an unknown experimental factor could not be ruled out. Some IMGT-functional V segments, including TRBV6-2 and TRBV6-3, could not be distinguished by the 87-base-pair reads and were therefore excluded. Only TCR beta chains were sequenced in this cohort, and the absence of alpha or paired-chain data limited detectable features. According to a later genetic analysis, donors in an Asian-associated ancestry cluster had fewer N-insertions in productive TCRs than the roughly 670-donor mean. The authors suggested that the approach could potentially be extended to other disease states and immunological phenotypes. Three of the identified cytomegalovirus-associated TCR beta chains were confirmed in vitro to be specific for cytomegalovirus antigens. According to a later analysis, parvovirus B19, influenza, CMV and Epstein-Barr virus appeared linked to several top co-occurrence clusters. The presence/absence analyses assumed that sequencing depth was roughly uniform across donors, and that assumption may not be true. The earlier analysis of 587 of the donors excluded fewer than 20 rarely observed V segments, including chromosome 9 orphons, because counts were too low.

The library was prepared using the immunoSEQ multiplex PCR assay. The multiplex PCR relied on a mix of 60 forward primers for TCR Vbeta segments and 13 reverse primers for TCR Jbeta segments. The CDR3 region of rearranged TCR beta genes was amplified from genomic DNA by a multiplex PCR assay. The amplified TCR beta libraries were sequenced on the Illumina HiSeq System as 87-base-pair reads. As for how the authors treated the data: A later analysis counted approximately 76 million unique TCR beta chains across the 500 to 850 repertoires, and 10 million to 11 million of these chains were shared by at least two donors. Raw reads were error-corrected and collapsed into unique sequences by a nearest-neighbor algorithm in which closely related sequences were merged to remove PCR and sequencing errors. V, D and J gene segments were assigned by aligning CDR3 sequences to IMGT reference sequences. For a sequence to be retained, a match of at least six nucleotides to both a V gene segment and a J gene segment was required. A rearrangement counted as productive if the CDR3 had no stop codons and remained in frame with V and J, and every other rearrangement counted as non-productive. CDR3 was defined according to IMGT convention as the region running from the second conserved V-encoded cysteine to the conserved J-encoded phenylalanine. The earlier analysis of about 640 of the donors excluded any sequence lacking an unambiguous match to a single V gene segment. An earlier analysis of 550 to 650 of the donors classified V segments as functional when productive rearrangements were above 56.7% and as segregating when the standard deviation between donors was above 5%. A statistical classification framework was developed to diagnose cytomegalovirus status using the catalog of TCR beta chain sequences. In a later analysis, V and J genes were assigned by comparing TCR nucleotide sequences against IMGT/GENE-DB human TR gene sequences. The TCRdist pipeline was used in a later analysis to assign CDR3 sequences and most-parsimonious VDJ recombination scenarios. In a later analysis, each TCR beta chain was defined by its CDR3 amino acid sequence together with its V-gene family, and reads lacking a unique V-gene family were excluded. In a later analysis, 500 to 650 highly shared, low-generation-probability nucleotide sequences were removed to address suspected cross-contamination and a sequencing artifact. For each public chain, a later analysis derived a clonal expansion index from normalized ranks of inferred template counts within each repertoire. In a later analysis, generation probabilities were computed with a VDJ recombination model fitted to out-of-frame rearrangements, and the resulting probabilities were checked against IGoR. In a later analysis, hypergeometric tests were used to score TCR-TCR, TCR-HLA and TCR-CMV co-occurrence, with a repertoire-size bias correction applied to TCR pairs. In a later analysis, false discovery rates were estimated by permuting HLA or CMV assignments 20 times. A later analysis grouped co-occurring TCRs with DBSCAN, adding TCRdist sequence similarity when clustering within HLA-allele-positive subsets. Repertoires with fewer than 30,000 or more than 120,000 public chains were left out of co-occurrence clustering, as were about 5 repertoires with anomalous nucleotide sharing. In its TCRdb copy, this immuneACCESS table keeps in-frame sequences only and misses some clones. Where compared with another copy, unresolved V genes explain less than half of these, and the others have no known cause. The DNA was the basis for D and trimming; V, J and clone size are from that table. Here the sample has some 140,000 clones; around three quarters occur a single time. More than 0.95% of the sample belongs to the ten largest clones.

The cohort was made up of 666 healthy bone marrow donors. At the time of sampling, all cohort members were nominally healthy, though unrecorded immune exposures were likely present. The donor was CMV seronegative and was included in the group of around 320 seronegative cohort members. Every donor gave a peripheral blood sample, and the peripheral blood mononuclear cells from that sample were used for TCR beta sequencing. The Qiagen DNeasy Blood Extraction Kit was used to extract genomic DNA from the blood cell samples. The receptor was derived from a man between 18 and 29 years old in good health and CMV-seronegative. This chain is built from TRBV19 and TRBJ2-1, with 8 central nucleotides matching TRBD1. Sequencing was carried out using PBMCs. The CDR3 reads CASSARTGLNNEQFF. In nucleotides, the sequence is TGTGCCAGTAGTGCACGGACAGGGCTTAACAATGAGCAGTTCTTC.